This paragraph reports one T cell receptor beta chain. The antigen remains unidentified. Clones were sequenced by immunoSEQ multiplex PCR, and TCRdb holds only the in-frame ones, with some missing. The sample has about 10,000 clones, 80% to 90% seen once. These data are taken from a study of T cells after posttransplantation cyclophosphamide. Overall study results and limits: TRB overlap between skin or GI tissue T cells and blood was limited.

Germline-derived CDR1 and CDR2 are SGHDT and YYEEEE. This CDR3 region has 16 residues. With 5 bases clipped from V and 8 bases from J, the junction kept 13 bases outside the gene matches. The chain uses TRBV5-6 and TRBJ1-2; 12 bases line up with TRBD1. Sequencing used memory CD4+ T cells sorted from PBMCs. The TCR originated in a woman aged 55-75 years in good health, CMV-negative, and a related stem cell transplant donor. In nucleotides, the CDR3 is TGTGCCAGCAGTCCATCCGGGACAGGGGGCCTTAGGGGCTACACCTTC. Its protein product is CASSPSGTGGLRGYTF. Variable domain in full (rest from reference TRBV5-6 and TRBJ1-2): DAGVTQSPTHLIKTRGQQVTLRCSPKSGHDTVSWYQQALGQGPQFIFQYYEEEERQRGNFPDRFSGHQFPNYSSELNVNALLLGDSALYLCASSPSGTGGLRGYTFGSGTRLTVV.